The sample holds a few counts of the clone carrying this T cell receptor (beta chain). What it binds is not known. The data derive from a study of vaccination and CD4 T cells after COVID-19. Study in general: A vaccine, either BNT162b2 or mRNA-1273, was given to participants in two doses.

With the Oncomine TCR Beta short-read assay, DNA from cultured CD4+ T cells was sequenced. A single record per CDR3 protein comes from TCRdb applying MiXCR to the PCR reads. This repertoire shows about 9,100 distinct CDR3 sequences, roughly 61% found once; its top ten account for 12%. Treatment: approximately nine-day PBMC culture with coronavirus spike peptide pools or control peptides (ViraFEST assay). This CDR3 has 14 amino acids. V was clipped by 6 bases and J by 0 bases; unmatched bases: 3. Germline assignment: CDR1 MNHNS and CDR2 SASEGT. This TCR came from a human donor with COVID-19. The source was cultured CD4+ T cells from blood, collected after SARS-CoV-2 vaccination. The V call is TRBV6-1, the J call TRBJ1-1; 8 bases line up with TRBD1. CDR3 in DNA: TGTGCCAGCAGGAGACAGGGGTTGAACACTGAAGCTTTCTTT. This codes for CASRRQGLNTEAFF.